This T cell receptor beta chain stems from a study of blood T cell repertoires in COVID-19. On the study more broadly: The study drew acute and convalescent COVID-19 samples from the United States, Italy and Spain.

A single count supports this clone. Produced via immunoSEQ multiplex PCR; TCRdb's table is partial and in-frame only. The sample has 380,000 or so clones; roughly 90% are singletons. The CDR3 totals 13 residues. V dropped 8 bases and J dropped 5 bases, with 12 bases sitting between them. Seattle cases were enrolled at active infection and followed longitudinally. The chain uses TRBV12-3 or TRBV12-4 and TRBJ2-2; D is undetermined. The receptor comes from a woman aged 55-70 years with COVID-19, enrolled during active disease. Sequencing was carried out using peripheral blood. CDR3 bases: TGTGCCAGCTCCCCTCTCGTTACCGGGGAGCTGTTTTTT. This sequence encodes CASSPLVTGELFF.